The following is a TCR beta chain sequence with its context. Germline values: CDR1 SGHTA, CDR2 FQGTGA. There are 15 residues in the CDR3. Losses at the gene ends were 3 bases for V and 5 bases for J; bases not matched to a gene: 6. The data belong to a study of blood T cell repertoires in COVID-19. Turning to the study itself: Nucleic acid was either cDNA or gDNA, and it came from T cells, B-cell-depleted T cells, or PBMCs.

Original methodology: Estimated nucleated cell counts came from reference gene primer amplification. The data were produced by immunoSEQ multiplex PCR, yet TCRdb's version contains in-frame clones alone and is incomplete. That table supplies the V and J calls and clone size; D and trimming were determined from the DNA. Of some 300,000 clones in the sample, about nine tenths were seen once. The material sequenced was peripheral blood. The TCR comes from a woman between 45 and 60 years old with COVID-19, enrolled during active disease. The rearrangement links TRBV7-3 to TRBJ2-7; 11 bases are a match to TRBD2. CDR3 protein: CASSFTSGSENEQYF. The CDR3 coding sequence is TGTGCCAGCAGCTTTACTAGCGGGAGTGAGAACGAGCAGTACTTC.